This entry lists 32 T cell receptor beta chains sequenced from one sample in a study of blood T cell repertoires in COVID-19. The protocol was immunoSEQ multiplex PCR, while the TCRdb copy is restricted to in-frame clones and leaves out a portion. The data contain roughly 250,000 clones, approximately 90% of them singletons. Specimen: PBMCs or T cells enriched from blood (not recorded which). The receptors shown here come from a woman aged 40 to 50 with acute COVID-19.

The J gene is TRBJ1-1, the V gene TRBV2, with a possible D match to TRBD1 (5 bases). CDR3 length: 16 residues. Germline-derived CDR1 and CDR2 are SNHLY and FYNNEI. Trimming stripped 4 bases from V and 3 bases from J, with 18 bases between. DNA for the CDR3: TGTGCCAGCAGTGGGGGCTTGGGGAGGGTTGACACTGAAGCTTTCTTT. As protein: CASSGGLGRVDTEAFF.

The chain links TRBV11-2 to TRBJ2-3, with a possible D match to TRBD2 (6 bases). Germline V lookup: CDR1 SGHAT, CDR2 FQNNGV. The V gene lost 5 bases and the J gene lost 1 base, with 16 bases spanning the gap. The CDR3 has 16 amino acids. CDR3 nucleotide sequence: TGTGCCAGCAGCCCCCTCCGGGAGCTCGGCACAGATACGCAGTATTTT. Translated, it gives CASSPLRELGTDTQYF.

The genes are TRBV7-2 and TRBJ1-2; D is undetermined. Germline lookup yields CDR1 SGHTA and CDR2 FQGNSA. The CDR3 spans 13 residues. V dropped 5 bases and J dropped 2 bases, with 9 bases sitting between them. The CDR3, as DNA: TGTGCCAGCAGCGGGTCGGGGAACTATGGCTACACCTTC. Protein: CASSGSGNYGYTF.

The chain links TRBV12-3 or TRBV12-4 to TRBJ1-1, with 8 bases that match TRBD1. Trimming took 7 bases from V and 7 from J; bases not matched to a gene: 5. The CDR3 is 12 amino acids. The CDR3 region has the DNA TGTGCCAGCACCAGTGGACAGGGTGAAGCTTTCTTT. It encodes CASTSGQGEAFF.

The V call is TRBV6-5, the J call TRBJ1-3, with 8 bases identical to TRBD1. CDR1 and CDR2 from the germline V gene are MNHEY and SVGAGI. With V trimmed by 8 bases and J by 4 bases, 4 bases remained unmatched. The CDR3 is 13 amino acids. In DNA, the CDR3 is TGTGCCAGCGTAAGGGACAGGGGAAACACCATATATTTT. Its protein product is CASVRDRGNTIYF.

CDR3 protein: CASSKGDSSGNTIYF. CDR3 in DNA: TGTGCCAGCAGCAAAGGGGACAGCTCTGGAAACACCATATATTTT. The chain couples TRBV21-1 to TRBJ1-3; TRBD1 is the table's D call and was not checked against the DNA. TRBV21-1 is labeled a pseudogene. The CDR3 is made up of 15 amino acids.

The chain employs TRBV18 and TRBJ1-2; a weak D match, TRBD1 (5 bases). Looked up from germline, CDR1 is KGHSH and CDR2 is LQKENI. The CDR3 runs to 13 residues. The V end was cut by 4 bases, the J end by 13 bases, with 19 bases between. CDR3 sequence: CASSRRLDTPSTF. Here the CDR3 DNA reads TGTGCCAGCTCACGTAGGTTGGACACCCCTAGCACCTTC.

This rearrangement joins TRBV25-1 to TRBJ2-1; D is unclear. The CDR3 consists of 14 residues. Germline V gene sequence: CDR1 MGHDK, CDR2 SYGVNS. V gave up 2 bases and J gave up 5 bases, with 10 bases separating them. The CDR3 region has the DNA TGTGCCAGCAGTGAACTTGAGGCTGACAATGAGCAGTTCTTC. It yields the protein CASSELEADNEQFF.

V and J are TRBV18 and TRBJ2-1; maybe TRBD2 (5 bases). V was shortened by 5 bases and J by 1 base, with 12 bases between the two germline ends. The CDR3 covers 15 residues. In germline, CDR1 is KGHSH, CDR2 LQKENI. The CDR3 DNA reads TGTGCCAGCTCAGAGGGTCCGGCATCCTACAATGAGCAGTTCTTC. This codes for CASSEGPASYNEQFF.

There are a few counts of this clone. V is TRBV4-1 and J is TRBJ2-7, with 10 bases matching TRBD1. This CDR3 region has 17 residues. With V trimmed by 3 bases and J by 2 bases, 10 bases remained unmatched. The germline gives CDR1 MGHRA, CDR2 YSYEKL. The CDR3 reads CASSHVRGGTGAYEQYF. As DNA, the CDR3 is TGCGCCAGCAGCCACGTAAGGGGGGGGACAGGGGCCTACGAGCAGTACTTC.

The chain has TRBV4-2 and TRBJ2-1; 11 bases fit TRBD2. This CDR3 is 15 amino acids long. After removal of 4 bases from V and 4 bases from J, the junction contained 3 bases not matched to a gene. In germline, CDR1 is LGHNA, CDR2 YNFKEQ. CDR3 protein: CASSLGLADYNEQFF. The CDR3 region has the DNA TGTGCCAGCAGCCTGGGACTAGCGGATTACAATGAGCAGTTCTTC.

The chain recombines TRBV7-9 with TRBJ2-1; 8 bases match TRBD2. The germline V gene encodes CDR1 SEHNR and CDR2 FQNEAQ (reference sequence). The junction had 5 bases not matched to a gene; V was cut back by 5 bases and J by 8 bases. This CDR3 region has 13 residues. The CDR3 region is CASSGRLAYEQFF. For the CDR3, the DNA is TGTGCCAGCAGCGGGCGACTAGCGTATGAGCAGTTCTTC.

The chain has TRBV27 and TRBJ2-6, with 7 nucleotides matching TRBD1. CDR3 length equals 18 residues. Germline CDR1 and CDR2: MNHEY and SMNVEV (reference sequence). Germline trimming cut 3 bases from V and 0 bases from J; bases unmatched to any gene: 8. In DNA form, the CDR3 reads TGTGCCAGCAGTTTTAAGAGGACAGGAGCCTCTGGGGCCAACGTCCTGACTTTC. Amino acid sequence: CASSFKRTGASGANVLTF.

The chain combines TRBV14 with TRBJ1-6, with 7 bases matching TRBD1. Germline-derived CDR1 and CDR2 are SGHDN and FVKESK. V shed 4 bases, J shed 4 bases, and the junction held 4 bases outside the gene matches. CDR3 length: 15 residues. CDR3 region: CASSPPGQYNSPLHF. CDR3 nucleotides: TGTGCCAGCAGCCCGCCGGGACAGTATAATTCACCCCTCCACTTT.

This clone showed up just once. The rearrangement uses TRBV5-1 and TRBJ1-1; D is unclear. The V end was cut by 5 bases, the J end by 3 bases, with 20 bases between. This CDR3 spans 16 amino acids. In germline, CDR1 is SGHRS, CDR2 YFSETQ. CDR3 loop: CASRLTSGTGHTEAFF. The CDR3 region has the DNA TGCGCCAGCAGACTTACGTCGGGAACCGGTCACACTGAAGCTTTCTTT.

This chain links TRBV10-3 with TRBJ1-1; D is ambiguous. CDR1 and CDR2 (germline): ENHRY, SYGVKD. Trimming shortened V by 3 bases and J by 1 base, and 6 bases separated the two germline ends. This CDR3 spans 13 amino acids. The CDR3 DNA follows: TGTGCCATCAGTGAACGACAGAACACTGAAGCTTTCTTT. Protein sequence: CAISERQNTEAFF.

This rearrangement joins TRBV6-6 to TRBJ2-7; the match to TRBD2 covers 7 bases. Germline trimming cut 7 bases from V and 2 bases from J; bases unmatched to any gene: 8. There are 14 residues in the CDR3. The V gene's germline CDR1 is MNHNY and CDR2 SVGAGI (reference sequence). CDR3 in amino acids: CASTRDYEPYEQYF. CDR3 bases: TGTGCCAGCACCCGGGACTACGAGCCCTACGAGCAGTACTTC.

V is TRBV9 and J is TRBJ2-5; 8 bases line up with TRBD2. This CDR3 spans 16 amino acids. The V and J ends lost 4 bases and 4 bases, in that order; junction bases with no gene match: 12. Germline V lookup: CDR1 SGDLS, CDR2 YYNGEE. CDR3 DNA: TGTGCCAGCAGCCCTTCGCCGGGACTAGTAGGAGAGACCCAGTACTTC. Encoded protein: CASSPSPGLVGETQYF.

V usage is TRBV27 and J usage is TRBJ1-2; 9 bases agree with TRBD1. The V gene's germline CDR1 is MNHEY and CDR2 SMNVEV (reference sequence). The CDR3 loop spans 15 amino acids. Unmatched junction bases numbered 6, after V lost 3 bases and J lost 4 bases. This CDR3 is CASSLSTGGPYGYTF. DNA of the CDR3: TGTGCCAGCAGTTTGAGTACAGGGGGCCCCTATGGCTACACCTTC.

DNA for the CDR3: TGCGCCAGCAGCCCGACACTGGGAGATGGCTACACCTTC. Protein sequence: CASSPTLGDGYTF. V is TRBV4-3 and J is TRBJ1-2; no firm D call. The ends were cut back, 4 bases at V and 6 bases at J, with 12 bases in the middle. Germline V CDR1 and CDR2: LGHNA, YSLEER. The CDR3 has 13 amino acids.

This clone has only one observation. V gene TRBV28 combines with J gene TRBJ1-2; a weak D match, TRBD1 (6 bases). V was clipped by 5 bases and J by 6 bases, with 13 bases between them. The germline gives CDR1 MDHEN, CDR2 SYDVKM. The CDR3 consists of 13 residues. The CDR3 region has the DNA TGTGCCAGCAGTACACAGGCAGGGGATGGCTACACCTTC. Amino acids: CASSTQAGDGYTF.

J is TRBJ2-7 and V is TRBV3-1 (or the pseudogene TRBV3-2); the D gene is possibly TRBD2 (6 bases). Trimming cost V 1 base and J 6 bases, with 10 bases left between them. The CDR3 extends over 13 amino acids. CDR1 is LGHDT, CDR2 YNNKEL, per germline (reference sequence). This CDR3 is CASSQAEGLEQYF. CDR3 in DNA: TGTGCCAGCAGCCAAGCGGAGGGGCTCGAGCAGTACTTC.

This sequence joins TRBV18 and TRBJ2-3, with a tentative D call TRBD1 (5 bases). The CDR3 contains 13 residues. V lost 4 bases, J lost 6 bases, and 11 bases lay in between. The V gene's germline CDR1 is KGHSH and CDR2 LQKENI. CDR3 nucleotides: TGTGCCAGCTCACAGGGGCGCCGGGATACGCAGTATTTT. As protein: CASSQGRRDTQYF.

The DNA of the CDR3 is TGCGCCAGCAGCTTGGCCAAGGACAGACTGAACACTGAAGCTTTCTTT. Amino acid sequence: CASSLAKDRLNTEAFF. This chain links TRBV5-1 with TRBJ1-1, with D tentatively TRBD1 (6 bases). Germline V gene sequence: CDR1 SGHRS, CDR2 YFSETQ. The CDR3 loop spans 16 amino acids. V dropped 0 bases and J dropped 0 bases, with 12 bases sitting between them.

V gene TRBV11-3 combines with J gene TRBJ2-3; 8 bases line up with TRBD1. V shed 2 bases, J shed 8 bases, and the junction held 6 bases outside the gene matches. Germline CDR1 SGHNT, CDR2 YENEEA. There are 14 residues in the CDR3. The CDR3 is CASSLIRGQGTQYF. The CDR3 coding sequence is TGTGCCAGCAGCTTAATCAGGGGGCAGGGTACGCAGTATTTT.

The chain carries TRBV11-2 and TRBJ1-2; D unclear. Between the trimmed V and J ends, which lost 1 base and 8 bases, there was a span of 17 bases. CDR3 length: 15 residues. Looked up from germline, CDR1 is SGHAT and CDR2 is FQNNGV. The CDR3 coding sequence is TGTGCCAGCAGCTTAGGTTTTCGCAGGACTGAAGGCTACACCTTC. It yields the protein CASSLGFRRTEGYTF.

This clone was seen once. The gene calls are TRBV24-1 and TRBJ2-3; no firm D call. V was trimmed by 3 bases and J by 0 bases, leaving 6 bases between them. The germline V gene has CDR1 KGHDR and CDR2 SFDVKD. The CDR3 contains 14 residues. The CDR3 region has the DNA TGTGCCACCAGTGATATACAGAGCACAGATACGCAGTATTTT. Protein: CATSDIQSTDTQYF.

The chain carries TRBV6-2 or TRBV6-3 and TRBJ2-5, with a weak D call TRBD2 (6 bases). The V gene's germline CDR1 is MNHEY and CDR2 SVGEGT. Trimming cost V 5 bases and J 2 bases, with 15 bases left between them. The CDR3 has 15 residues. The CDR3 protein is CASSLGTSDQETQYF. The CDR3 DNA follows: TGTGCCAGCAGTCTCGGGACTTCGGATCAAGAGACCCAGTACTTC.

The CDR3 DNA reads TGTGCCAGCAGCTTTGCCCGGACTGAAGCTTTCTTT. Translation: CASSFARTEAFF. The J gene is TRBJ1-1, the V gene TRBV5-6, with D hard to call. Germline loops: CDR1 SGHDT, CDR2 YYEEEE. The CDR3 is 12 residues long. Trimming stripped 2 bases from V and 5 bases from J, with 7 bases between.

This chain connects TRBV2 to TRBJ2-7; the match to TRBD1 covers 9 bases. With V trimmed by 5 bases and J by 6 bases, 2 bases remained unmatched. The CDR3 spans 12 residues. CDR1 and CDR2 (germline): SNHLY, FYNNEI. The DNA for the CDR3 is TGTGCCAGCAGTCGGGACAGGGTCGAGCAGTACTTC. Translation: CASSRDRVEQYF. Filled out from reference TRBV2 and TRBJ2-7, the complete variable domain reads EPEVTQTPSHQVTQMGQEVILRCVPISNHLYFYWYRQILGQKVEFLVSFYNNEISEKSEIFDDQFSVERPDGSNFTLKIRSTKLEDSAMYFCASSRDRVEQYFGPGTRLTVT.

The rearrangement joins TRBV3-1 (or the pseudogene TRBV3-2) to TRBJ1-1; perhaps TRBD1 as D (6 bases). Germline V lookup: CDR1 LGHDT, CDR2 YNNKEL (reference sequence). Trimming took 6 bases from V and 5 from J, leaving 10 bases between them. This CDR3 has 12 amino acids. CDR3 loop: CASSQGSTEAFF. In nucleotides, the CDR3 is TGTGCCAGCAGTCAGGGGTCGACTGAAGCTTTCTTT.

The CDR3 region is CASSKVVRLFYGYTF. The CDR3 nucleotides are TGTGCCAGCAGCAAAGTAGTGAGACTTTTCTATGGCTACACCTTC. The chain uses TRBV21-1 and TRBJ1-2. TRBV21-1 is labeled a pseudogene. This CDR3 region has 15 residues.